This T cell receptor beta chain was profiled in a study of cytomegalovirus exposure and HLA in healthy donors. Study-level points and caveats: What a later analysis reportedly showed was that an Asian-associated ancestry cluster had fewer N-insertions than the roughly 720-donor mean.

Regarding this clone: The antigen is not known.

CDR3 size: 15 residues. CDR1 LGHNA and CDR2 YSLEER come from the germline V gene. The V gene end was trimmed by 4 bases and the J gene end by 4 bases; junction bases not matched to a gene: 6. The PCR employed 60 Vbeta primers together with 13 Jbeta primers. Assay: immunoSEQ multiplex PCR; the TCRdb copy retains only in-frame clones and omits some. Of roughly 130,000 clones listed, more than 60% are singletons. The V gene is TRBV4-3, the J gene TRBJ1-3, with TRBD1 identical over 8 bases. The receptor's source is a woman aged 40 to 50 in good health and CMV-seropositive. Sequencing used PBMCs. The CDR3 loop reads CASSRSGTGGNTIYF. Here the CDR3 DNA reads TGCGCCAGCAGCCGGTCTGGGACAGGAGGAAACACCATATATTTT.